This passage covers 15 T cell receptor beta chains from one sample sequenced in a study of T-cell reconstitution after alpha-beta-depleted transplantation in children. This sample's TCRbeta library carried unique molecular identifier barcodes. From the PCR reads, TCRdb called clonotypes with MiXCR, one entry per CDR3 protein. The table shows around 480,000 distinct CDR3 sequences, with 32% occurring only once. The specimen comprised PBMCs from the stem cell graft donor, sampled from the stem cell graft. The receptors originated from a human donor who donated a stem cell graft to a child with aplastic anemia.

This clonotype showed up just a few times. V and J are TRBV6-2 or TRBV6-3 and TRBJ1-5; 9 nucleotides agree with TRBD1. The V segment lost 2 bases and the J segment 7 bases; nucleotides outside the gene matches: 3. Germline-derived CDR1 and CDR2 are MNHEY and SVGEGT. The CDR3 runs 14 residues. The CDR3 loop reads CASSYTGGGQPQHF. In nucleotides, the CDR3 is TGTGCCAGCAGTTACACAGGGGGCGGGCAGCCCCAGCATTTT.

This chain uses TRBV7-2 with TRBJ2-2; 9 positions agree with TRBD2. Germline loops: CDR1 SGHTA, CDR2 FQGNSA. V trimming: 4 bases; J trimming: 5 bases; junction bases outside the gene matches: 5. CDR3 length: 15 amino acids. The chain's CDR3 is CASSSVAGATGELFF. CDR3 nucleotides: TGTGCCAGCAGCTCCGTAGCGGGAGCGACCGGGGAGCTGTTTTTT.

This clonotype was counted a few times. The chain joins TRBV15 to TRBJ2-1; 12 bases are a match to TRBD2. Germline V gene lookup returns CDR1 LNHNV and CDR2 YYDKDF (reference sequence). Losses at the gene ends were 1 base for V and 0 bases for J; bases not matched to a gene: 4. CDR3 length: 18 residues. CDR3 residues: CATSRGTSGRSSYNEQFF. DNA of the CDR3: TGTGCCACCAGCAGAGGAACTAGCGGGAGGAGCTCCTACAATGAGCAGTTCTTC.

This rearrangement joins TRBV29-1 to TRBJ2-7; D remains unclear. The CDR3 length is 14 residues. Trimming stripped 0 bases from V and 2 bases from J, with 11 bases between. Germline V lookup: CDR1 SQVTM, CDR2 ANQGSEA. CDR3 protein: CSVEDRGDPYEQYF. The CDR3 DNA sequence: TGCAGCGTTGAAGATCGAGGAGATCCCTACGAGCAGTACTTC.

The V and J genes are TRBV4-3 and TRBJ1-2; perhaps TRBD1 as D (6 bases). Trimming cost V 0 bases and J 2 bases, with 10 bases left between them. This CDR3 is 15 amino acids long. CDR1 is LGHNA, CDR2 YSLEER, per germline. Written as DNA, the CDR3 is TGCGCCAGCAGCCAAGAAACAGGGCCCAACTATGGCTACACCTTC. As protein: CASSQETGPNYGYTF.

This clonotype was seen a handful of times. The chain couples TRBV7-2 to TRBJ1-1; TRBD1 might be the D (6 bases). Germline CDR1 reads SGHTA; CDR2 reads FQGNSA. The CDR3 sequence is 13 residues long. V was trimmed by 5 bases and J by 4 bases, leaving 11 bases between them. The CDR3 bases are TGTGCCAGCAGCGGGCAGGGGTTCACTGAAGCTTTCTTT. Its protein product is CASSGQGFTEAFF. The variable domain in full, completed from reference TRBV7-2 and TRBJ1-1, reads GAGVSQSPSNKVTEKGKDVELRCDPISGHTALYWYRQSLGQGLEFLIYFQGNSAPDKSGLPSDRFSAERTGGSVSTLTIQRTQQEDSAVYLCASSGQGFTEAFFGQGTRLTVV.

The V call is TRBV12-3 or TRBV12-4, the J call TRBJ2-3; D possibly matches TRBD1 or TRBD2 (6 bases each). Trimming removed 2 bases at V and 4 bases at J, with 10 bases between. This CDR3 has 14 amino acids. The CDR3 sequence is CASSLRGVADTQYF. In nucleotides, the CDR3 is TGTGCCAGCAGTTTAAGGGGGGTCGCAGATACGCAGTATTTT.

This clonotype was seen more than once but under ten times. As DNA, the CDR3 is TGCGCCAGCAGCTTGGGGGCCCCTTTTTTTCGGATTTACGAAGGCGAGCAGTACTTC. Protein product: CASSLGAPFFRIYEGEQYF. The chain links TRBV5-1 to TRBJ2-7; D is unresolved. CDR1 SGHRS and CDR2 YFSETQ come from the germline V gene. The CDR3 spans 19 residues. Trimming removed 0 bases at V and 6 bases at J, with 28 bases between.

The gene calls are TRBV7-2 and TRBJ2-7; TRBD2 matches 10 bases. The V gene's germline CDR1 is SGHTA and CDR2 FQGNSA. V dropped 6 bases and J dropped 5; count of bases not matched to a gene: 10. This CDR3 comprises 15 residues. CDR3 region: CASRPNLAGADEQYF. The DNA of the CDR3 is TGTGCCAGCAGACCCAATCTAGCGGGAGCGGACGAGCAGTACTTC.

The J gene is TRBJ2-2, the V gene TRBV6-4; 7 nucleotides match TRBD2. The CDR3 loop spans 15 amino acids. CDR1 and CDR2 from the germline V gene are MRHNA and SNTAGT. V trimming: 5 bases; J trimming: 1 base; junction bases outside the gene matches: 4. CDR3: CASSPTSRNTGELFF. CDR3 bases: TGTGCCAGCAGTCCGACTAGCAGGAACACCGGGGAGCTGTTTTTT.

In DNA form, the CDR3 reads TGTGCCAGCACCCCCGGCGTAATTAACTATGGCTACACCTTC. Encoded protein: CASTPGVINYGYTF. The chain carries TRBV6-1 and TRBJ1-2; D is unresolved. V lost 7 bases, J lost 1 base, and 13 bases lay in between. Germline values: CDR1 MNHNS, CDR2 SASEGT. CDR3 size: 14 residues.

The chain has TRBV11-1 and TRBJ2-1, with 7 positions matching TRBD2. V dropped 5 bases and J dropped 3; count of bases not matched to a gene: 13. This CDR3 is 17 amino acids long. The germline V gene has CDR1 SGHAT and CDR2 FQDESV (reference sequence). The CDR3 reads CASSPSEGLPFYNEQFF. Written as DNA, the CDR3 is TGTGCCAGCAGCCCCTCCGAGGGACTACCCTTCTACAATGAGCAGTTCTTC.

Only a few counts were recorded for this clonotype. The rearrangement links TRBV5-6 to TRBJ1-2, with D maybe TRBD1 (6 bases). The CDR3 sequence is 16 residues long. Trimming took off 0 bases at V and 2 bases at J, with 14 bases between the two ends. Per germline, CDR1 SGHDT and CDR2 YYEEEE. As DNA, the CDR3 is TGTGCCAGCAGCTTGGCGGTACCACAGGGAAACTATGGCTACACCTTC. It is translated as CASSLAVPQGNYGYTF. The full variable domain, with the rest looked up from reference TRBV5-6 and TRBJ1-2, is DAGVTQSPTHLIKTRGQQVTLRCSPKSGHDTVSWYQQALGQGPQFIFQYYEEEERQRGNFPDRFSGHQFPNYSSELNVNALLLGDSALYLCASSLAVPQGNYGYTFGSGTRLTVV.

This clonotype was recorded a few times. V gene TRBV18 combines with J gene TRBJ2-1; D unresolved. Germline V gene lookup returns CDR1 KGHSH and CDR2 LQKENI. This CDR3 contains 13 residues. V lost 3 bases and J 2 bases, leaving 5 bases between the germline ends. CDR3 sequence (DNA): TGTGCCAGCTCACCGCCGACCTACAATGAGCAGTTCTTC. The encoded protein is CASSPPTYNEQFF.

This clonotype has a handful of counts. The chain joins TRBV11-3 to TRBJ2-1, with D possibly matching TRBD2 (6 bases). Trimming stripped 6 bases from V and 4 bases from J, with 16 bases between. This CDR3 contains 15 residues. CDR1 is SGHNT and CDR2 is YENEEA in the germline V gene. CDR3 sequence: CASRPGGAQYNEQFF. The CDR3 DNA is TGTGCCAGCAGACCTGGAGGGGCCCAATACAATGAGCAGTTCTTC. Full variable domain (missing parts from reference TRBV11-3 and TRBJ2-1): EAGVVQSPRYKIIEKKQPVAFWCNPISGHNTLYWYLQNLGQGPELLIRYENEEAVDDSQLPKDRFSAERLKGVDSTLKIQPAELGDSAVYLCASRPGGAQYNEQFFGPGTRLTVL.